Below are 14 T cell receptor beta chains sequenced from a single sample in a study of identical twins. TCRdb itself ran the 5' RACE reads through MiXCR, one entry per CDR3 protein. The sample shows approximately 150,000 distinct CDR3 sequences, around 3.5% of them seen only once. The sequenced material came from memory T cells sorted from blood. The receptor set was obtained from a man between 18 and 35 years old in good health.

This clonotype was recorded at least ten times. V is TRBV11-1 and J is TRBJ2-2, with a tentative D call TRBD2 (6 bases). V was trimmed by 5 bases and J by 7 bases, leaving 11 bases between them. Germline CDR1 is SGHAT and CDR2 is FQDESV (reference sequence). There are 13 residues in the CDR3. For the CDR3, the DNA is TGTGCCAGCAGCGGAGGGATGGGCGGGGAGCTGTTTTTT. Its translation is CASSGGMGGELFF.

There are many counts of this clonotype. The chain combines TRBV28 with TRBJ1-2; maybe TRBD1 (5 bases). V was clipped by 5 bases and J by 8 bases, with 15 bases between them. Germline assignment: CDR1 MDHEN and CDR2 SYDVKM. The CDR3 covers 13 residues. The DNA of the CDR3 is TGTGCCAGCAGTGGCCGGGGGAGTGGAGGCTACACCTTC. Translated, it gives CASSGRGSGGYTF.

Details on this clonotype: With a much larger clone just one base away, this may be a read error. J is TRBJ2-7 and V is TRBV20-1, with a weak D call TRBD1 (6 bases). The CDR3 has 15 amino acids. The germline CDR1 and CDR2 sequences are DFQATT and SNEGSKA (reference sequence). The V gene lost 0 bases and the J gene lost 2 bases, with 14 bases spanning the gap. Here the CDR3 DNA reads TGCAGTGCTAGAGACCCGACAGGCTTGACCTACGAGCAGTACTTC. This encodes CSARDPTGLTYEQYF.

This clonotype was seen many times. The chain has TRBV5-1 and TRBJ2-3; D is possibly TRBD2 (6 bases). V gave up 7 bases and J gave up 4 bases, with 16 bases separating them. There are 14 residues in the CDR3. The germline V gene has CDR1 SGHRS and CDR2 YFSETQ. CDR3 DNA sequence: TGCGCCAGCGGCCTTGCGGGATTGGCAGATACGCAGTATTTT. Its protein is CASGLAGLADTQYF. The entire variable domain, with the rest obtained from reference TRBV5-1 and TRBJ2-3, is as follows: KAGVTQTPRYLIKTRGQQVTLSCSPISGHRSVSWYQQTPGQGLQFLFEYFSETQRNKGNFPGRFSGRQFSNSRSEMNVSTLELGDSALYLCASGLAGLADTQYFGPGTRLTVL.

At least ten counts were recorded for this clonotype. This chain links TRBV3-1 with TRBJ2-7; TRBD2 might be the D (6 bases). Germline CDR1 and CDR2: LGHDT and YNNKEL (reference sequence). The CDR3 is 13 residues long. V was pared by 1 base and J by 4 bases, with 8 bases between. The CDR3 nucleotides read TGTGCCAGCAGCCAAGGACTAGTTTACGAGCAGTACGTC. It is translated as CASSQGLVYEQYV.

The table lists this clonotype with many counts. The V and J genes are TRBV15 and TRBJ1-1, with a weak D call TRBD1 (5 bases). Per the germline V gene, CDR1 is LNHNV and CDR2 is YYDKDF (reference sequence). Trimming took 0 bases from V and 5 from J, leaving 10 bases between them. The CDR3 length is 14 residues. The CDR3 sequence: CATSRERQTTEAFF. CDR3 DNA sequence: TGTGCCACCAGCAGAGAGAGACAGACGACTGAAGCTTTCTTT.

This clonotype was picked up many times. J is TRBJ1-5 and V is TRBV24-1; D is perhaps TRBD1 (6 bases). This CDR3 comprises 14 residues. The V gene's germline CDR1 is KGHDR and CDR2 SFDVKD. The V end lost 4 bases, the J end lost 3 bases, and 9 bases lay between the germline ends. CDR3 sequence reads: CATSEGQVNQPQHF. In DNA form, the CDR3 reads TGTGCCACCAGTGAGGGACAAGTCAATCAGCCCCAGCATTTT.

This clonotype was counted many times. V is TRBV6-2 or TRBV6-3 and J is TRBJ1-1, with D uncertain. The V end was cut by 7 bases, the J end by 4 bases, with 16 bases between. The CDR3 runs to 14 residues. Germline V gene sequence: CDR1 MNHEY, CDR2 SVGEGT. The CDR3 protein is CASITVSWGTEAFF. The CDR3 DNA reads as TGTGCCAGCATAACCGTATCTTGGGGCACTGAAGCTTTCTTT.

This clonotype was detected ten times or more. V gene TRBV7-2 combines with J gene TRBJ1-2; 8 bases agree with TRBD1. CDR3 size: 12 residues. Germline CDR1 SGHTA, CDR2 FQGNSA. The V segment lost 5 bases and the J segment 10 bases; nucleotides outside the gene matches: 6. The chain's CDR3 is CASSPDREVYTF. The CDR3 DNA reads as TGTGCCAGCAGCCCGGACAGGGAAGTCTACACCTTC.

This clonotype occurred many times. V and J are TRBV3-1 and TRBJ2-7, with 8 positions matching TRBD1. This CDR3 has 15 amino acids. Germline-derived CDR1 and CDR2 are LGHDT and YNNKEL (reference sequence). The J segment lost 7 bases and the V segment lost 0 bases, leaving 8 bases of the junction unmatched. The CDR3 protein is CASSQDLSGGGEQYF. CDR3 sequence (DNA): TGTGCCAGCAGCCAAGATTTGTCAGGGGGCGGGGAGCAGTACTTC.

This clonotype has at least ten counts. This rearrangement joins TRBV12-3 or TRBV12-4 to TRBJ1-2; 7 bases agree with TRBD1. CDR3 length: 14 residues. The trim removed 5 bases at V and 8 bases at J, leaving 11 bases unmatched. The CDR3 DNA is TGTGCCAGCAGTCCGGGACAGTATACTATGGGCTACACCTTC. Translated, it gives CASSPGQYTMGYTF.

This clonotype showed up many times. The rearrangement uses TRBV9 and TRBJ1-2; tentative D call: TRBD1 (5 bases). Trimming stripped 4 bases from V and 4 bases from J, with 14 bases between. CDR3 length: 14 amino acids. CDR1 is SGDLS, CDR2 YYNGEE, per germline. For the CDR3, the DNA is TGTGCCAGCAGCCCCCGAGGGGAGGCCTATGGCTACACCTTC. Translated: CASSPRGEAYGYTF.

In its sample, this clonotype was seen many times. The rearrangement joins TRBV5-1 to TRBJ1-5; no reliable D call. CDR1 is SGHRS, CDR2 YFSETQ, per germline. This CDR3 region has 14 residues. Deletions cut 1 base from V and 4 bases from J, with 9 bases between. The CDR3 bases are TGCGCCAGCAGCTTGTCCGTCGGGAATCAGCCCCAGCATTTT. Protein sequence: CASSLSVGNQPQHF. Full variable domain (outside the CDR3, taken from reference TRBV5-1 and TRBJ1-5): KAGVTQTPRYLIKTRGQQVTLSCSPISGHRSVSWYQQTPGQGLQFLFEYFSETQRNKGNFPGRFSGRQFSNSRSEMNVSTLELGDSALYLCASSLSVGNQPQHFGDGTRLSIL.

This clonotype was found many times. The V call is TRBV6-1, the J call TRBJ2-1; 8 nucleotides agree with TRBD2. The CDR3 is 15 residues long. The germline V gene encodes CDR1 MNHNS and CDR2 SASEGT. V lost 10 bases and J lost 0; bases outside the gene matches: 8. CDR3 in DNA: TGTGCCAACTCACCTAGCGGGTACTCCTACAATGAGCAGTTCTTC. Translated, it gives CANSPSGYSYNEQFF.